Each of the 10 T cell receptor beta chains below was sequenced from the same sample in a study of T cells in localized non-small cell lung cancer. Generated by immunoSEQ multiplex PCR, the TCRdb table keeps only in-frame clones and is missing some. The sample lists under 70,000 clones, about nine tenths occurring once. Specimen: peripheral blood, collected before any cancer treatment. Receptors originate from a woman aged 40 to 75 with stage I lung adenocarcinoma.

This sequence joins TRBV28 and TRBJ1-5; D gene ambiguous. V was shortened by 3 bases and J by 1 base, with 13 bases between the two germline ends. This CDR3 spans 16 amino acids. CDR1 MDHEN and CDR2 SYDVKM come from the germline V gene. The CDR3 region is CASSFASAASNQPQHF. CDR3 bases: TGTGCCAGCAGTTTCGCCTCCGCGGCAAGCAATCAGCCCCAGCATTTT.

This chain joins TRBV10-3 and TRBJ2-3, with 7 bases aligning to TRBD2. The V and J ends lost 7 bases and 6 bases, in that order; junction bases with no gene match: 13. CDR3 length: 15 amino acids. Per germline, CDR1 ENHRY and CDR2 SYGVKD. The CDR3 DNA reads TGTGCCATCACCCCTGCTAGCGGTACATTCGATACGCAGTATTTT. Amino acid sequence: CAITPASGTFDTQYF.

This clone was seen once. The chain couples TRBV5-1 to TRBJ1-1, with TRBD1 matching over 11 bases. This CDR3 is 14 amino acids long. Germline values: CDR1 SGHRS, CDR2 YFSETQ. Trimming cost V 2 bases and J 6 bases; bases outside gene matches: 3. Here the CDR3 DNA reads TGCGCCAGCAGCTTCGGACAGGGGGCATCTGAAGCTTTCTTT. Protein sequence: CASSFGQGASEAFF.

V is TRBV7-2 and J is TRBJ1-2; D gene ambiguous. The germline V and J ends were trimmed by 1 base and 4 bases, with 4 bases remaining between them. Germline loops: CDR1 SGHTA, CDR2 FQGNSA. This CDR3 is 12 amino acids long. CDR3 nucleotides: TGTGCCAGCAGCTTAGTCAGCTATGGCTACACCTTC. Residues: CASSLVSYGYTF.

The chain combines TRBV15 with TRBJ2-7; 9 bases align to TRBD1. CDR3 length: 14 residues. Trimming took 4 bases from V and 2 from J; bases not matched to a gene: 3. Germline V lookup: CDR1 LNHNV, CDR2 YYDKDF (reference sequence). In DNA, the CDR3 is TGTGCCACCAGCAAAGGACAGGGGACCTACGAGCAGTACTTC. As protein: CATSKGQGTYEQYF.

The chain is built from TRBV6-6 and TRBJ1-1; 8 bases are shared with TRBD1. Per the germline V gene, CDR1 is MNHNY and CDR2 is SVGAGI (reference sequence). After removal of 8 bases from V and 4 bases from J, the junction contained 6 bases not matched to a gene. The CDR3 sequence is 13 residues long. The chain's CDR3 is CASETRGPTEAFF. CDR3 nucleotides: TGTGCCAGCGAAACCAGGGGGCCCACTGAAGCTTTCTTT.

The chain uses TRBV18 and TRBJ1-1, with D uncertain. The CDR3 sequence is 13 residues long. Trimming took off 6 bases at V and 1 base at J, with 9 bases between the two ends. Germline V gene sequence: CDR1 KGHSH, CDR2 LQKENI. CDR3 sequence reads: CASSRGRNTEAFF. CDR3 in DNA: TGTGCCAGCTCGCGAGGGAGGAACACTGAAGCTTTCTTT.

This rearrangement joins TRBV5-6 to TRBJ2-1; possible D gene TRBD2, 6 bases. The germline gives CDR1 SGHDT, CDR2 YYEEEE. The germline V and J ends were trimmed by 1 base and 5 bases, with 7 bases remaining between them. The CDR3 is 13 amino acids. CDR3 amino acids: CASSLTGDNEQFF. In nucleotides, the CDR3 is TGTGCCAGCAGCTTGACGGGAGACAATGAGCAGTTCTTC.

The gene calls are TRBV6-5 and TRBJ1-5; D call uncertain. CDR3 length: 15 amino acids. From germline, CDR1 is MNHEY and CDR2 SVGAGI. V was shortened by 6 bases and J by 2 bases, with 14 bases between the two germline ends. The CDR3 region is CASSSGGQGNQPQHF. For the CDR3, the DNA is TGTGCCAGCAGCTCGGGAGGGCAAGGCAATCAGCCCCAGCATTTT.

This sequence joins TRBV9 and TRBJ1-5; D ambiguous. Germline V gives CDR1 SGDLS, CDR2 YYNGEE. The CDR3 spans 13 residues. V was shortened by 0 bases and J by 6 bases, with 7 bases between the two germline ends. The CDR3 here is CASSVVPGQPQHF. DNA of the CDR3: TGTGCCAGCAGCGTAGTGCCCGGTCAGCCCCAGCATTTT.